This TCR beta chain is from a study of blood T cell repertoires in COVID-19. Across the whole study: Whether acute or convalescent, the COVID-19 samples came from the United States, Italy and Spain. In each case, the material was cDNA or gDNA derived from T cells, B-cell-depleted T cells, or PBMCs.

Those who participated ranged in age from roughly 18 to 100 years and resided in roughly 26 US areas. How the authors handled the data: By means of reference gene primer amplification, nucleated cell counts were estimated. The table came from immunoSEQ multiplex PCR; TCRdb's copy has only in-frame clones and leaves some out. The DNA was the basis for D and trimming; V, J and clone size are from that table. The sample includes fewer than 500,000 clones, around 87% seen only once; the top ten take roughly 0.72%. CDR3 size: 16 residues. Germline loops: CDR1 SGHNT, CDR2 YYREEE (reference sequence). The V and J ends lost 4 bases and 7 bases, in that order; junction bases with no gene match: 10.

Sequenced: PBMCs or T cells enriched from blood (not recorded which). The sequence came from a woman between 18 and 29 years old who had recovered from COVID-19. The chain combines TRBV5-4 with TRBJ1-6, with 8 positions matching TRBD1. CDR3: CASSREEGQANSPLHF. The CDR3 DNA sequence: TGTGCCAGCAGCCGTGAAGAGGGACAGGCAAATTCACCCCTCCACTTT.